Presented here are 6 T cell receptor beta chains from one specimen sequenced in a study of CD8+ T cells in alopecia areata. Extracted RNA was reverse transcribed into cDNA, the sequencing template. Only in-frame clones appear in the TCRdb table, and some are missing; sequencing was by immunoSEQ multiplex PCR. This table holds 110,000 to 150,000 clones, about 60% found once. This material consisted of CD4+ T cells sorted from blood, taken at week 0. These receptors were taken from a human donor with alopecia areata.

This clone was detected only a few times. The rearrangement uses TRBV9 and TRBJ2-3, with unresolved D. CDR3 size: 13 residues. The V end lost 3 bases, the J end lost 2 bases, and 7 bases lay between the germline ends. Germline CDR1 reads SGDLS; CDR2 reads YYNGEE. The CDR3 here is CASSALTTDTQYF. Written as DNA, the CDR3 is TGTGCCAGCAGCGCGCTTACCACAGATACGCAGTATTTT.

This chain links TRBV29-1 with TRBJ2-5, with D uncertain. This CDR3 contains 12 residues. Germline V CDR1 and CDR2: SQVTM, ANQGSEA. V lost 3 bases, J lost 5 bases, and 10 bases lay in between. This CDR3 reads CSVEASEETQYF. The CDR3 DNA reads TGCAGCGTTGAGGCGTCTGAGGAGACCCAGTACTTC.

This chain connects TRBV7-2 to TRBJ1-5; possible D gene TRBD1, 6 bases. Germline V lookup: CDR1 SGHTA, CDR2 FQGNSA. This CDR3 has 15 amino acids. V shed 1 base and J shed 7 bases, with 14 bases lying between them. DNA of the CDR3: TGTGCCAGCAGCTTAGTCGGAGGGGGTAGGCAGCCCCAGCATTTT. Its protein product is CASSLVGGGRQPQHF.

The V call is TRBV20-1, the J call TRBJ2-3; D unresolved. V lost 5 bases, J lost 6 bases, and 9 bases lay in between. The CDR3 is 11 residues long. Per germline, CDR1 DFQATT and CDR2 SNEGSKA (reference sequence). For the CDR3, the DNA is TGCAGTGCTTCGCTTCTTGATACGCAGTATTTT. As protein: CSASLLDTQYF.

The V call is TRBV30, the J call TRBJ1-4; 7 bases are shared with TRBD1. CDR1 is GTSNPN and CDR2 is SVGIG in the germline V gene (reference sequence). The ends lost 4 bases at V and 3 bases at J; junction bases unmatched: 8. The length of the CDR3 is 15 residues. DNA for the CDR3: TGTGCCTGGAAAAATTCCGGGACAGCTAATGAAAAACTGTTTTTT. Its translation: CAWKNSGTANEKLFF.

The chain has TRBV2 and TRBJ1-2; 7 nucleotides agree with TRBD1. The CDR3 has 14 residues. The V and J ends lost 4 bases and 5 bases, in that order; junction bases with no gene match: 7. Germline V gene lookup returns CDR1 SNHLY and CDR2 FYNNEI. The CDR3 here is CASSAGTEIYGYTF. The CDR3 DNA sequence: TGTGCCAGCAGTGCTGGGACAGAGATTTATGGCTACACCTTC.